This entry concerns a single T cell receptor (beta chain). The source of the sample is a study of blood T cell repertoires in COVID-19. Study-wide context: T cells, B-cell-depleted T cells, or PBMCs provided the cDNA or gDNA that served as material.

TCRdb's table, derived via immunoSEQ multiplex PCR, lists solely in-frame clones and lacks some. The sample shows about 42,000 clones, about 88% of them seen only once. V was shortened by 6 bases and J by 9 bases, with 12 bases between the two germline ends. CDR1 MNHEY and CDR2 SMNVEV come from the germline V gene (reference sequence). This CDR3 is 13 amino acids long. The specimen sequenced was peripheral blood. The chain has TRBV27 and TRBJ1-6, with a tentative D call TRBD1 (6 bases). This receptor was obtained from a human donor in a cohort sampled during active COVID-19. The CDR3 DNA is TGTGCCAGCAGGAAGAACAGGGCTTCACCCCTCCACTTT. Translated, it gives CASRKNRASPLHF.